This T cell receptor beta chain emerged from a study of CD8 T cells in ankylosing spondylitis. Overall study findings and caveats: With a CD8+ phenotype, disease-linked clones were relatively rare in peripheral blood. A TCR beta motif made of several highly homologous variants seemed typical of ankylosing spondylitis blood. As reported, disease-linked clones showed significant enrichment in matched ankylosing spondylitis synovial fluid.

The V end lost 4 bases, the J end lost 10 bases, and 14 bases lay between the germline ends. CDR3 length equals 14 residues. TCRdb itself ran the 5' RACE reads through MiXCR, one entry per CDR3 protein. The sample holds some 840,000 distinct CDR3 sequences, over 9.5% seen once. In regard to this clonotype: What it binds is not known.

This rearrangement joins TRBV12-3 or TRBV12-4 to TRBJ1-6, with D possibly matching TRBD1 (5 bases). The TCR was taken from a male donor with ankylosing spondylitis. The sequencing sample was made of blood, either unsorted or a sorted T cell fraction (not recorded which). The CDR3 spells CASSSYRLYSPLHF. The CDR3 DNA follows: TGTGCCAGCAGTTCATACAGGTTGTACTCACCCCTCCACTTT.